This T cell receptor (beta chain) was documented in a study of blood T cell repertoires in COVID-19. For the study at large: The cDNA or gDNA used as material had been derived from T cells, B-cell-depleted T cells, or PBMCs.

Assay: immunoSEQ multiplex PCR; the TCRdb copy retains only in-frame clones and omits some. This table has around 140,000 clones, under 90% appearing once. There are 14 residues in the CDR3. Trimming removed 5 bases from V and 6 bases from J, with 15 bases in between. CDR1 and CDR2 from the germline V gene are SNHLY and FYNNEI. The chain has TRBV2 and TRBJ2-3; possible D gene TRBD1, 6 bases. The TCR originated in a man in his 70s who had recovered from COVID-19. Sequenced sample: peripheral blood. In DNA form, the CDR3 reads TGTGCCAGCAGTAAGGGTGGACAGCGGGATACGCAGTATTTT. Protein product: CASSKGGQRDTQYF.